This T cell receptor (beta chain) appears in the sequencing data of a study of blood T cell repertoires in COVID-19. Germline V CDR1 and CDR2: SGHDT, YYEEEE. V gave up 0 bases and J gave up 4 bases, with 10 bases separating them. This CDR3 comprises 15 residues. Assay used: immunoSEQ multiplex PCR; TCRdb lists only in-frame clones, some missing. The sample includes a few hundred thousand clones, 75% to 85% of them seen just once. Sequencing was carried out using PBMCs or T cells enriched from blood (not recorded which). The sequence came from a middle-aged man who had recovered from COVID-19. This chain connects TRBV5-6 to TRBJ2-2; the D gene is possibly TRBD1 (5 bases). CDR3 nucleotide sequence: TGTGCCAGCAGCTTGGGGGCTGGGGCCACCGGGGAGCTGTTTTTT. As protein: CASSLGAGATGELFF.